This TCR beta chain was observed in a study of vaccination and CD4 T cells after COVID-19 (dated 2022 in TCRdb). About the investigation overall: SARS-CoV-2 positivity had been established in the convalescent patients by nasal swab PCR, and mild disease was recorded in roughly 9 of these patients and severe disease in one. In the convalescent cohort there were six males and four females, among whom were two Hispanic individuals, seven Caucasians, two Asians and one multiracial person. Each participant got two doses of either the Pfizer-BioNTech BNT162b2 vaccine (n=8) or the Moderna mRNA-1273 vaccine (n=2). Post-COVID blood samples were collected from convalescent patients a median of roughly 100 days after diagnosis, with a range of about 30 to 180 days. The time from the second vaccine dose to post-vaccine blood sampling had a median of approximately 72 days and ranged from about 14 to 250 days. For stimulating the cultures, overlapping spike peptide pools were used, derived from SARS-CoV-2 as well as from the common cold coronaviruses HCoV-NL63, HCoV-OC43 and HCoV-229E. In control cultures, a CEFX viral epitope pool was used as positive control, an HIV-1 Nef peptide pool was used as negative control, or no peptide was added. In under 13 COVID-19 convalescent patients and a handful of infection-naive healthy vaccine recipients, researchers compared the spike-specific CD4+ TCR repertoire from before mRNA vaccination with the repertoire from after.

The treatment or condition label on this specimen signifies: approximately 11-day PBMC culture with coronavirus spike peptide pools or control peptides (ViraFEST assay). To expand antigen-specific T cells with peptide pools and then pick out the expanded clonotypes through TCR sequencing, the study relied on the ViraFEST assay. The positive SARS-CoV-2 PCR tests of the convalescent patients were dated from March to December 2020, before the Alpha, Beta and Delta variants emerged in the United States. Each well held more than 1.5 million PBMCs cultured in IMDM containing approximately 5% human AB serum and approximately 9.8 IU/ml IL-2, with 8.5 to 10 ug/ml peptide pools added. Half of the culture medium was replaced with fresh IL-2-containing medium on days 3 and 7. Once the cells had been in culture for over nine days, the EasySep CD4+ T cell isolation kit was used to isolate CD4+ T cells by negative selection. Ficoll-Paque Plus gradient centrifugation was used to isolate PBMCs from whole blood, and the isolated PBMCs were then either used fresh or cryopreserved at -140C. Each culture condition was generally run in triplicate wells.

To note about this clonotype: Its specific antigen is unknown. No base-level quality is on record; no much larger clone is a single base apart.

Study-level results and caveats: In convalescent patients, nearly all vaccine-specific clones (304 of 307) were found to be mono-reactive for SARS-CoV-2 spike rather than cross-reactive with common cold coronaviruses. Although the median number of SARS-CoV-2-reactive clonotypes went up from around 19 after infection to around 39 after vaccination, the increase was not significant. The number of convalescent patients in the study was relatively small, and the study did not examine early timepoints following natural infection. In convalescent patients, a median roughly 87% of post-vaccine SARS-CoV-2-reactive clones were detected only after vaccination, suggesting vaccine-specific priming.

Receptor libraries were prepared by PCR. TCR sequencing of DNA from cultured CD4+ T cells used the Oncomine TCR Beta short-read assay at the Johns Hopkins FTIC core. The QIAamp micro DNA kit was used to extract genomic DNA from the cultured CD4+ T cells. The Oncomine TCR Beta libraries from cultured CD4+ T cells were pooled using unique dual indexes and then sequenced on an Illumina iSeq 100. Per the original workflow: Non-productive sequences were filtered out, and CDR3s that did not start with C, did not end with F or W, or were shorter than 7 amino acids were discarded. The MANAFEST web application was used to identify antigen-specific clonotypes by comparing peptide-stimulated wells against reference wells and other culture wells. Positive clones required FDR below 0.05, an odds ratio above 5, and productive frequency above 0.1% in at least two of three replicate wells. Clonotypes that were significantly expanded in both SARS-CoV-2 spike wells and at least one common cold coronavirus spike condition were defined as cross-reactive. Levenshtein distances (stringdist) and unrooted phylogenetic trees (ape) in R version 3.6.1 were used to assess CDR3 homology. TCRdb itself trimmed the public reads at Q25 with fastp, ran MiXCR and retained productive beta chains. Entries that share a CDR3 protein sequence are merged under the most common genes and DNA. The V and J calls shown here were made by TCRdb, not taken from the authors' results. The sample includes fewer than 20,000 distinct CDR3 sequences, with approximately 70% observed a single time. The ten largest clones capture about 5.5% of the sample.

The sample was CD4+ T cells from blood, cultured in vitro. This sequence originates from a human donor who had recovered from COVID-19.

The CDR3 is CASSPSWQPPKGYTF. DNA sequence: TGTGCCAGCAGCCCCTCCTGGCAGCCGCCAAAGGGCTACACCTTC. Recombination connected TRBV5-6 to TRBJ1-2; no D segment can be confidently identified. According to the germline V gene, CDR1 reads SGHDT and CDR2 reads YYEEEE. V lost 4 bases and J lost 8 bases; the stretch between them is 21 bases long. Including cysteine and phenylalanine, the CDR3 has 15 amino acids. This entry keeps only the CDR3 DNA: 45 bases, framed from base 1.